This TCR beta chain was sequenced in a study of PD-L1 blockade in urothelial cancer. This CDR3 spans 15 amino acids. Losses at the gene ends were 1 base for V and 5 bases for J; bases not matched to a gene: 8. The germline gives CDR1 SGHAT, CDR2 FQDESV (reference sequence). Generated by immunoSEQ multiplex PCR, the TCRdb table keeps only in-frame clones and is missing some. The sample has roughly 87,000 clones, about 90% seen once. The chain recombines TRBV11-1 with TRBJ2-7; TRBD2 agrees at 7 bases. The source was PBMCs, collected around atezolizumab (anti-PD-L1) treatment. The origin of this receptor is a woman in her 70s with urothelial cancer. CDR3 in DNA: TGTGCCAGCAGCTTAGTGGCGGGAGTAGTGGACGAGCAGTACTTC. Amino acid sequence: CASSLVAGVVDEQYF. The full variable domain, with the rest looked up from reference TRBV11-1 and TRBJ2-7, is EAEVAQSPRYKITEKSQAVAFWCDPISGHATLYWYRQILGQGPELLVQFQDESVVDDSQLPKDRFSAERLKGVDSTLKIQPAELGDSAMYLCASSLVAGVVDEQYFGPGTRLTVT.